Sequencing of this T cell receptor beta chain was carried out in a study of metastatic and nonmetastatic thyroid tumors. Per the original methods: Construction of a distant-metastasis classifier for papillary thyroid cancer relied on CDR3 differences across clinicopathological groups. Via MiXCR, TCRdb re-called the PCR reads. The V and J calls come from TCRdb's annotation, not from the publication. The sample lists about 20,000 clones, roughly 16% occurring once. The ends were cut back, 8 bases at V and 0 bases at J, with 14 bases in the middle. The V gene's germline CDR1 is MNHNS and CDR2 SASEGT. CDR3 size: 16 residues. None of the patients had undergone any treatment ahead of thyroid surgery. By share, this clone ranks as medium-sized. Its antigen is unknown. The study's findings and limits: As reported, TCR beta diversity in blood and tumor was significantly higher in malignant thyroid tumors than in benign nodules.

J is TRBJ2-6 and V is TRBV6-1; D gene ambiguous. This sequence was found in a female donor with papillary thyroid cancer or a benign thyroid nodule (not recorded which). Some clones in this sample may be carry-over from other donors' samples. What was sequenced was tumor tissue. CDR3 sequence: CASCRVRGSGANVLTF. The CDR3 DNA reads TGTGCCAGCTGCAGAGTGCGTGGCTCTGGGGCCAACGTCCTGACTTTC.